This TCR beta chain derives from a study of blood T cell repertoires in COVID-19. For the study at large: T cells, B-cell-depleted T cells, or PBMCs provided the cDNA or gDNA that served as material.

CDR3 size: 13 residues. Looked up from germline, CDR1 is MNHNS and CDR2 is SASEGT. V lost 2 bases, J lost 7 bases, and 11 bases lay in between. Data came from immunoSEQ multiplex PCR; TCRdb stores just in-frame clones and leaves some out. This repertoire shows approximately 360,000 clones, around 87% found once; its top ten account for 0.97%. Grouping used clinical history reported by participants in a survey and questionnaire. The gene calls are TRBV6-1 and TRBJ1-1; a possible D gene is TRBD1 (6 bases). The receptor comes from a woman in her thirties with acute COVID-19. The specimen was PBMCs or T cells enriched from blood (not recorded which). In DNA, the CDR3 is TGTGCCAGCAGTGAAAGAGGGGGTGGTGAAGCTTTCTTT. It is translated as CASSERGGGEAFF.